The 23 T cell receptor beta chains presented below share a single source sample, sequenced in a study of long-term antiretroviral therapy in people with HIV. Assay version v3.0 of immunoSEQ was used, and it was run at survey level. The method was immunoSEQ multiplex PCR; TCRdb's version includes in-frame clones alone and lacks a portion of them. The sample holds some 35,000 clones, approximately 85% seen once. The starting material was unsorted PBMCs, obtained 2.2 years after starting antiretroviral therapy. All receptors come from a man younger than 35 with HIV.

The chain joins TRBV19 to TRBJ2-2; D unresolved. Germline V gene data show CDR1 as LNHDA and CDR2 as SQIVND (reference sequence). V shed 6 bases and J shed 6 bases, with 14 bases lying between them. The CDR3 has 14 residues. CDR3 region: CASSPGQTAGELFF. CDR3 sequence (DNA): TGTGCCAGTAGCCCTGGCCAAACCGCCGGGGAGCTGTTTTTT.

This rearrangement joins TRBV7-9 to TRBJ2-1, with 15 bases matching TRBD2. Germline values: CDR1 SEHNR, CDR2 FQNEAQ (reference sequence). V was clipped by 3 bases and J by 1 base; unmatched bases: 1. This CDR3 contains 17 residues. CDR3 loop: CASSLGLAGGSYNEQFF. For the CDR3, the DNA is TGTGCCAGCAGCTTGGGACTAGCGGGAGGATCCTACAATGAGCAGTTCTTC. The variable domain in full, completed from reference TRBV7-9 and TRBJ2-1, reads DTGVSQNPRHKITKRGQNVTFRCDPISEHNRLYWYRQTLGQGPEFLTYFQNEAQLEKSRLLSDRFSAERPKGSFSTLEIQRTEQGDSAMYLCASSLGLAGGSYNEQFFGPGTRLTVL.

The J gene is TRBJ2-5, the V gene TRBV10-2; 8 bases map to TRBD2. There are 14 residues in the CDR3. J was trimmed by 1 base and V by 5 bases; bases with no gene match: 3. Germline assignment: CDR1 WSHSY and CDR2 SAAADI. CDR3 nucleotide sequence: TGCGCCAGCAGTATAACTAGCGGCCAAGAGACCCAGTACTTC. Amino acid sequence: CASSITSGQETQYF.

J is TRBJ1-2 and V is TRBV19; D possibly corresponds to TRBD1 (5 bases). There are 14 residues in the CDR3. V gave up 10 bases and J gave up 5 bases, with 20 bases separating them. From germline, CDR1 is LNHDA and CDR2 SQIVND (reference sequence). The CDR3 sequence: CATTARGGWYGYTF. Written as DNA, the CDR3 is TGTGCCACCACGGCGAGGGGCGGTTGGTATGGCTACACCTTC.

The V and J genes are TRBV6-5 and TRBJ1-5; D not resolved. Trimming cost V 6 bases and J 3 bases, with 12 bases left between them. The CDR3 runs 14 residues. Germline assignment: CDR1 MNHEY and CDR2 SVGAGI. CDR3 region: CASSPASFNQPQHF. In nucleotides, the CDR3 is TGTGCCAGCAGCCCCGCCAGCTTCAATCAGCCCCAGCATTTT.

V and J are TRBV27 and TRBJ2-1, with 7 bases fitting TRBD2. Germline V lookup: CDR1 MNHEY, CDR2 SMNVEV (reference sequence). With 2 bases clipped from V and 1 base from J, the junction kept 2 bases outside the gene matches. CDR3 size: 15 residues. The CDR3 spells CASSLGGVSYNEQFF. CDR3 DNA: TGTGCCAGCAGTTTAGGGGGGGTATCCTACAATGAGCAGTTCTTC.

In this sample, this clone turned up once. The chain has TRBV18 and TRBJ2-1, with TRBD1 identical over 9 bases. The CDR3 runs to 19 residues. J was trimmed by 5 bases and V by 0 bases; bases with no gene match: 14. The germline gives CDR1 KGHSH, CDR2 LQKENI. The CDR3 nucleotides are TGTGCCAGCTCACCACCCTGGACAGGGGAATGGACTAGGGACAATGAGCAGTTCTTC. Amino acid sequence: CASSPPWTGEWTRDNEQFF.

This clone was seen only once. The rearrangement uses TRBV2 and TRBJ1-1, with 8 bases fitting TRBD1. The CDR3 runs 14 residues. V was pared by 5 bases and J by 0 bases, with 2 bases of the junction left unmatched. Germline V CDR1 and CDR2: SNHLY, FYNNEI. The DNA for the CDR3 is TGTGCCAGCAGTCCGACAGGGGTGAACACTGAAGCTTTCTTT. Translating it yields CASSPTGVNTEAFF.

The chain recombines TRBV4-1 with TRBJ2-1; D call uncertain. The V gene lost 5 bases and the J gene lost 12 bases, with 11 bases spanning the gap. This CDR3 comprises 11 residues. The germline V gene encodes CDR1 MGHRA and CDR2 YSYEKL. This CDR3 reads CASSSRFGQFF. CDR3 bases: TGCGCCAGCAGCTCCAGGTTTGGGCAGTTCTTC.

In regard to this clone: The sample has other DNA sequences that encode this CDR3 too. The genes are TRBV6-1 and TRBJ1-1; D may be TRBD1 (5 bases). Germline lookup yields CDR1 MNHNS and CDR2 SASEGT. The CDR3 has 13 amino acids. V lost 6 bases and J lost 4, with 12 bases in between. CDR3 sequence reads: CASSPTGLTEAFF. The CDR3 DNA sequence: TGTGCCAGCAGCCCGACGGGACTCACTGAAGCTTTCTTT.

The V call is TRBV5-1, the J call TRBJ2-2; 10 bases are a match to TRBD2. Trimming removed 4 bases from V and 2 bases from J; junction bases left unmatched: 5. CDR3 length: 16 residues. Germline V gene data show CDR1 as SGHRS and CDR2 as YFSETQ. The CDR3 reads CASSAWTSGNTGELFF. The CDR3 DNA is TGCGCCAGCAGCGCCTGGACTAGCGGCAACACCGGGGAGCTGTTTTTT. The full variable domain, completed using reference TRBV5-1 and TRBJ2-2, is KAGVTQTPRYLIKTRGQQVTLSCSPISGHRSVSWYQQTPGQGLQFLFEYFSETQRNKGNFPGRFSGRQFSNSRSEMNVSTLELGDSALYLCASSAWTSGNTGELFFGEGSRLTVL.

CDR3 sequence: CASSLAGTGTSYEQYF. The CDR3 DNA is TGTGCCAGCAGCTTAGCCGGGACAGGGACTTCATACGAGCAGTACTTC. The gene calls are TRBV7-2 and TRBJ2-7, with TRBD1 matching 9 bases. Germline V gives CDR1 SGHTA, CDR2 FQGNSA. V trimming: 0 bases; J trimming: 4 bases; junction bases outside the gene matches: 7. The CDR3 has 16 residues.

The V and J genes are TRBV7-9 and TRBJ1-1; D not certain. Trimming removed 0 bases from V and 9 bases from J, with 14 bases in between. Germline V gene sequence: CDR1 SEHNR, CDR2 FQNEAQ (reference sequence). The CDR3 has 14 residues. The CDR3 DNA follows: TGTGCCAGCAGCTTAGCGGGGAGGGATATACAAGCTTTCTTT. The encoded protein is CASSLAGRDIQAFF.

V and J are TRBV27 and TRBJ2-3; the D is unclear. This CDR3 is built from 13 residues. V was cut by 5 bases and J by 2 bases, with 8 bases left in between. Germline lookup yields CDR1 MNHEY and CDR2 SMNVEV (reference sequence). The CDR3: CASSPLLTDTQYF. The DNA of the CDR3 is TGTGCCAGCAGTCCCTTACTCACAGATACGCAGTATTTT.

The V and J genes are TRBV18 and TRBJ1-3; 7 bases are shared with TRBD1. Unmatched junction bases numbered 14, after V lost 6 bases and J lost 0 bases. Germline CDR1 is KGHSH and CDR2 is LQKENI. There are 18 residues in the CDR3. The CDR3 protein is CASSLYDRVSFSGNTIYF. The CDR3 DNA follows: TGTGCCAGCTCGCTGTACGACAGGGTTTCTTTCTCTGGAAACACCATATATTTT.

The CDR3 nucleotides read TGTGCCAGCAGTTTGGCACATTATAATTCACCCCTCCACTTT. Translated, it gives CASSLAHYNSPLHF. The J gene is TRBJ1-6, the V gene TRBV6-5; D remains ambiguous. The V gene lost 4 bases and the J gene lost 4 bases, with 8 bases spanning the gap. From germline, CDR1 is MNHEY and CDR2 SVGAGI. CDR3 length: 14 amino acids.

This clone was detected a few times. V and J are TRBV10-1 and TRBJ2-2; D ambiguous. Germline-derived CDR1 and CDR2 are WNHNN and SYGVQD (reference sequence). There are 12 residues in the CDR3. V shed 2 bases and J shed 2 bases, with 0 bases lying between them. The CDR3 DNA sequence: TGCGCCAGCAGTGAGAACACCGGGGAGCTGTTTTTT. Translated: CASSENTGELFF.

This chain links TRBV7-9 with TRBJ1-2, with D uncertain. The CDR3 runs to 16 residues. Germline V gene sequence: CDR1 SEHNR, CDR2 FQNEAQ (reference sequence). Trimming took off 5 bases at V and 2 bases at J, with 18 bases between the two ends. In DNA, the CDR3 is TGTGCCAGCAGCCTCGCGCAACAACTCACCAACTATGGCTACACCTTC. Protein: CASSLAQQLTNYGYTF. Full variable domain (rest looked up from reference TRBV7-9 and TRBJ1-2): DTGVSQNPRHKITKRGQNVTFRCDPISEHNRLYWYRQTLGQGPEFLTYFQNEAQLEKSRLLSDRFSAERPKGSFSTLEIQRTEQGDSAMYLCASSLAQQLTNYGYTFGSGTRLTVV.

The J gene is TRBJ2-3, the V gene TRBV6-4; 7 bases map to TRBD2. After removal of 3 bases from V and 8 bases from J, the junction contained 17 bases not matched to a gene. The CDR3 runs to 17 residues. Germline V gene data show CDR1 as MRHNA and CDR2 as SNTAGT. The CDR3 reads CASSETGGGADGGTQYF. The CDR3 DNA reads TGTGCCAGCAGTGAGACTGGCGGGGGAGCCGATGGAGGTACGCAGTATTTT.

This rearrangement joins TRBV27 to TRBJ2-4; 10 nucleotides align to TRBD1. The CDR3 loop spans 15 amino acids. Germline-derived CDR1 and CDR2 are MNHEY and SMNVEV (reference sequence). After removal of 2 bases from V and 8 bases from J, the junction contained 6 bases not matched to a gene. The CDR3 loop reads CASSLGGTGAYIQYF. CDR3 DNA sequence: TGTGCCAGCAGTTTAGGGGGGACAGGGGCGTACATTCAGTACTTC.

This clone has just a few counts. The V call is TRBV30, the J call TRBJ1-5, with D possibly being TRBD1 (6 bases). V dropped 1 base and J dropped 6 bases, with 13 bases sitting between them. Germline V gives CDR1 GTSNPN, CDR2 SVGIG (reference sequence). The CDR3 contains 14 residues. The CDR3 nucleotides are TGTGCCTGGAGTGAACAGACAGGCTCTCAGCCCCAGCATTTT. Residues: CAWSEQTGSQPQHF. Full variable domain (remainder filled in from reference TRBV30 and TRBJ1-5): SQTIHQWPATLVQPVGSPLSLECTVEGTSNPNLYWYRQAAGRGLQLLFYSVGIGQISSEVPQNLSASRPQDRQFILSSKKLLLSDSGFYLCAWSEQTGSQPQHFGDGTRLSIL.

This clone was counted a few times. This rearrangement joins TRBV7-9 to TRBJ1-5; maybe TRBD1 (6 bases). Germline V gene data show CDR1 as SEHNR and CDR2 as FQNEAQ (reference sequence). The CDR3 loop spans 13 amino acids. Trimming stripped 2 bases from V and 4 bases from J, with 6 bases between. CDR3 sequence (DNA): TGTGCCAGCAGCTTACAGGGGAATCAGCCCCAGCATTTT. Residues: CASSLQGNQPQHF.

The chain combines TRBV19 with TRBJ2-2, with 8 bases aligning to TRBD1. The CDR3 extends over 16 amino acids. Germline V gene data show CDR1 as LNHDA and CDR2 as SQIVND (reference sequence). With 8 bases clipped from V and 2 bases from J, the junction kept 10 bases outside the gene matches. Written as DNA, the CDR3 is TGTGCCAGTTATAAGACGGACAGGGCCAACACCGGGGAGCTGTTTTTT. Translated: CASYKTDRANTGELFF.